This is a list of T cell receptor beta chains from one sample in a study of neurological immune-mediated disorders. TCRdb fed the 5' RACE reads into MiXCR, producing one record per CDR3 protein. Of 50,000 to 55,000 distinct CDR3 sequences listed, about a tenth were seen once; the top ten hold roughly 5%. Input material: PBMCs. These receptors were collected from a man aged 65-85 years with HTLV-1-associated myelopathy (HAM/TSP). The CDR3 runs from the conserved cysteine through the conserved F or W. The D gene is left open where the match is weak. Clone size is stated in some rows and not others, as once, few, many or a class when expanded.

.	TRBJ2-6	TRBV7-2	many	CASSLASRGSGANVLTF	TGTGCCAGCAGCTTAGCGTCAAGGGGGTCCGGGGCCAACGTCCTGACTTTC
.	TRBJ2-1	TRBV20-1	.	CSARDMAGQSRNEQFF	TGCAGTGCTAGAGATATGGCGGGACAGAGTCGCAATGAGCAGTTCTTC
.	TRBJ2-7	TRBV7-8	medium-sized	CASSPPRANRDEQYF	TGTGCCAGCAGCCCACCGAGGGCCAACCGGGACGAGCAGTACTTC
.	TRBJ2-5	TRBV7-2	.	CAISQLGLTKETQYF	TGTGCCATCAGCCAGCTGGGACTTACTAAAGAGACCCAGTACTTC
.	TRBJ1-3	TRBV18	many	CASSPGTPGNTIYF	TGTGCCAGCTCACCCGGGACCCCCGGAAACACCATATATTTT
TRBD1	TRBJ2-7	TRBV27	many	CASSFRDRGYEQYF	TGTGCCAGCAGTTTTCGGGACAGGGGCTACGAGCAGTACTTC
.	TRBJ2-5	TRBV4-1	many	CASSPREAETQYF	TGCGCCAGCAGCCCCCGGGAAGCCGAGACCCAGTACTTC
.	TRBJ2-4	TRBV27	many	CASSLIGAAKNIQYF	TGTGCCAGCAGTCTCATTGGGGCGGCCAAAAACATTCAGTACTTC
.	TRBJ1-1	TRBV5-1	many	CASSITIGLEAFF	TGCGCCAGCAGCATAACTATTGGGCTTGAAGCTTTCTTT
.	TRBJ1-6	TRBV28	many	CASGGIYNSPLHF	TGTGCCAGCGGGGGTATCTATAATTCACCCCTCCACTTT
.	TRBJ2-7	TRBV6-5	many	CASSDSGRKYF	TGTGCCAGCAGTGATTCAGGGAGAAAGTACTTC
.	TRBJ2-6	TRBV28	many	CASSSKGVSGANVLTF	TGTGCCAGCAGTTCCAAAGGGGTTTCCGGGGCCAACGTCCTGACTTTC
TRBD2	TRBJ2-1	TRBV4-1	many	CASSSRTLGLAGHNEQFF	TGCGCCAGCAGTTCCAGGACCCTGGGACTAGCGGGACACAATGAGCAGTTCTTC
.	TRBJ2-7	TRBV7-2	.	CASSLAGGTYEQYF	TGTGCCAGCAGCTTGGCAGGGGGGACCTACGAGCAGTACTTC
.	TRBJ2-7	TRBV6-2/TRBV6-3	many	CASRTSGYEQYF	TGTGCCAGCAGGACATCGGGGTACGAGCAGTACTTC